The present TCR beta chain was sequenced within a study of T-cell memory formation after mild COVID-19. Study-level findings and limits: CM and EM subsets held most contracting CD4+ clones; EMRA held CD8+ ones.

Trimming pared 0 bases from V and 2 bases from J, leaving 11 bases between. The germline CDR1 and CDR2 sequences are MGHRA and YSYEKL. This CDR3 contains 15 residues. This clonotype turned up a few times. Its antigen is as yet unknown. TCRdb analysed the 5' RACE reads with MiXCR anew, one entry per CDR3 protein. The sample carries over 300,000 distinct CDR3 sequences, less than 25% recorded once. Sequencing used PBMCs or a T cell subset sorted from them (not recorded which). This sequence originates from a man aged 18 to 30 who had mild COVID-19 (a few samples of this study predate the infection). Cell type and time point are not known. The chain couples TRBV4-1 to TRBJ2-7; no reliable D call. The DNA of the CDR3 is TGCGCCAGCAGCCAAGATCCAGGTGATACCTACGAGCAGTACTTC. Encoded protein: CASSQDPGDTYEQYF.